This T cell receptor (beta chain) was identified in a study of blood T cells in healthy people across ages. The germline V gene encodes CDR1 SGDLS and CDR2 YYNGEE. The CDR3 runs 15 residues. V shed 0 bases and J 4 bases; nucleotides not matched to a gene: 3. Whole-study results and caveats: Age showed a roughly linear inverse relationship with TCR beta diversity per million T cells.

A sample-barcoded 5' primer and a J-beta primer mix were used in a second PCR of roughly 7 to 11 cycles. TCRdb reanalysed the 5' RACE reads using MiXCR and keeps one entry per CDR3 protein. The table shows about 1.7 million distinct CDR3 sequences, with over 25% occurring only once. Healthy Caucasian individuals from Russia aged roughly 6 to 90 served as donors. With regard to this clonotype: Its antigen is not known.

This chain links TRBV9 with TRBJ2-1, with TRBD2 matching over 8 bases. The sequence came from a woman under 40 in good health. Input material: blood. CDR3 nucleotide sequence: TGTGCCAGCAGCGTAGATAGCGGGATGTACAATGAGCAGTTCTTC. Translation gives CASSVDSGMYNEQFF. The full variable domain, rest sourced from reference TRBV9 and TRBJ2-1, is DSGVTQTPKHLITATGQRVTLRCSPRSGDLSVYWYQQSLDQGLQFLIQYYNGEERAKGNILERFSAQQFPDLHSELNLSSLELGDSALYFCASSVDSGMYNEQFFGPGTRLTVL.